This entry is about one TCR beta chain. This specimen comes from a study of T cell changes during pregnancy in multiple sclerosis. Per germline, CDR1 KGHSH and CDR2 LQKENI. The CDR3 contains 15 residues. V lost 5 bases and J 0 bases, leaving 11 bases between the germline ends. Some clones are missing from TCRdb's copy, which holds only in-frame ones; the method was immunoSEQ multiplex PCR. Of about 36,000 clones detected, over 90% appear once; the ten largest clones hold around 0.45%. This chain joins TRBV18 and TRBJ1-5; tentative D call: TRBD1 (6 bases). The source was CD4+ T cells from peripheral blood mononuclear cells, collected in the third trimester of pregnancy. The origin of this receptor is a female donor in good health, enrolled as a control in a pregnancy study. CDR3 DNA sequence: TGTGCCAGCTCATCGAGACAGGATAGCAATCAGCCCCAGCATTTT. It specifies CASSSRQDSNQPQHF. The complete variable domain, with remaining parts taken from reference TRBV18 and TRBJ1-5, reads NAGVMQNPRHLVRRRGQEARLRCSPMKGHSHVYWYRQLPEEGLKFMVYLQKENIIDESGMPKERFSAEFPKEGPSILRIQQVVRGDSAAYFCASSSRQDSNQPQHFGDGTRLSIL.